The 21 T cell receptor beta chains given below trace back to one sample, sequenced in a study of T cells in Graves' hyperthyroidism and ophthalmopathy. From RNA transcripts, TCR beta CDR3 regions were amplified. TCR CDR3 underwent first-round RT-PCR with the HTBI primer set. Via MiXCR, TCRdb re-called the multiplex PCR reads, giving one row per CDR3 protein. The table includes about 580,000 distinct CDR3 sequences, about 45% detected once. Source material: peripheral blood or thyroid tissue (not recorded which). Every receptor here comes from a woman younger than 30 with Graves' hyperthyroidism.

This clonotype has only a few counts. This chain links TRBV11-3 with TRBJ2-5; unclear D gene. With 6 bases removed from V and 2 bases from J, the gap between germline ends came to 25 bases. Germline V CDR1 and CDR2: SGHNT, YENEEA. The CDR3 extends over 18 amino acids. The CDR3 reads CASSSPSPRDTNQETQYF. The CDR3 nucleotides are TGTGCCAGCAGTTCACCTTCCCCGCGCGACACCAATCAAGAGACCCAGTACTTC.

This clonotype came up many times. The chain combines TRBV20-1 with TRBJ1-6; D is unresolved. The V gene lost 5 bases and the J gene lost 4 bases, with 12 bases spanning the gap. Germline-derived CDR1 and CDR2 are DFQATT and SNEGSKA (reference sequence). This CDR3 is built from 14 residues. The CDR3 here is CSAPFPEYNSPLHF. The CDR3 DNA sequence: TGCAGTGCTCCCTTCCCAGAATATAATTCACCCCTCCACTTT.

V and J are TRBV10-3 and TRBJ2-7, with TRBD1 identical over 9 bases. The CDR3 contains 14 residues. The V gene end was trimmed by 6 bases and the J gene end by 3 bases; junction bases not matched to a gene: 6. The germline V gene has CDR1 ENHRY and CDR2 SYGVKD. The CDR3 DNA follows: TGTGCCATCAGCGACCCGGGACAGGGCTACGAGCAGTACTTC. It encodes CAISDPGQGYEQYF.

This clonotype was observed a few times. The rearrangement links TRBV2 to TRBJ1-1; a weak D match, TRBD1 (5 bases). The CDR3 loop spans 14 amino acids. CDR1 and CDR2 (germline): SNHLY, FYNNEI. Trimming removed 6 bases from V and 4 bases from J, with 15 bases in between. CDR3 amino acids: CASRGGGVLTEAFF. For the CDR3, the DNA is TGTGCCAGCAGGGGGGGAGGGGTTCTCACTGAAGCTTTCTTT.

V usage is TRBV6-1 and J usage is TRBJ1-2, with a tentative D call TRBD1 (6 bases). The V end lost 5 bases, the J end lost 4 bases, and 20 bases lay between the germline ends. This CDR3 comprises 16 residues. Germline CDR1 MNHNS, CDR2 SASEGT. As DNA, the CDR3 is TGTGCCAGCAGTTATTTCGCGACAGCCAGGGGCTATGGCTACACCTTC. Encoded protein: CASSYFATARGYGYTF.

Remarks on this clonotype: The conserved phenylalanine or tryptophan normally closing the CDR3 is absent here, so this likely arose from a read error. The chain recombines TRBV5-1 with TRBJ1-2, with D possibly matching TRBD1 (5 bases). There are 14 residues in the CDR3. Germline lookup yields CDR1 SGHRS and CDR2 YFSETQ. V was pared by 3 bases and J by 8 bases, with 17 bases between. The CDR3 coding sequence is TGCGCCAGCAGCTGGGGCGCGACGGGAGAGGGCTACACCTAC. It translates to CASSWGATGEGYTY.

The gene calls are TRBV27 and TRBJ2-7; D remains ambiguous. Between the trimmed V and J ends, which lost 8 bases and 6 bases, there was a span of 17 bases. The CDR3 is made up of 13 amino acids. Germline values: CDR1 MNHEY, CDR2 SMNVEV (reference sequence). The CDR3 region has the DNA TGTGCCAGCTCGAGTTGGATGGGTAGCGAGCAGTACTTC. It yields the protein CASSSWMGSEQYF.

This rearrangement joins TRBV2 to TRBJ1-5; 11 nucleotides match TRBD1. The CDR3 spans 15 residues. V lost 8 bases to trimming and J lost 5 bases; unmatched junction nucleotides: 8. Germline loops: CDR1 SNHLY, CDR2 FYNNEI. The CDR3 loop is CASGSGQGAHQPQHF. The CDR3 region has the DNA TGTGCCAGCGGTAGCGGACAGGGGGCCCATCAGCCCCAGCATTTT.

CDR3 in amino acids: CASSLAGAAIYGYTF. The CDR3 nucleotides read TGTGCCAGCAGCTTAGCGGGGGCTGCAATCTATGGCTACACCTTC. This sequence joins TRBV9 and TRBJ1-2, with D possibly matching TRBD1 (6 bases). V lost 4 bases to trimming and J lost 4 bases, with 17 bases between them. Germline V gene data show CDR1 as SGDLS and CDR2 as YYNGEE. The CDR3 has 15 residues.

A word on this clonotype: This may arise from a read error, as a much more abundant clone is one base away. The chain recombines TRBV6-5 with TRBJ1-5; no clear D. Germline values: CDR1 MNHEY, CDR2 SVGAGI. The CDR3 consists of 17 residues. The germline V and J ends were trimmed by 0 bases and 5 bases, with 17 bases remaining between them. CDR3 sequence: CASSYSRVTEFDQPQHF. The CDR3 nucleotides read TGTGCCAGCAGTTACTCGAGGGTCACAGAGTTTGATCAGCCCCAGCATTTT.

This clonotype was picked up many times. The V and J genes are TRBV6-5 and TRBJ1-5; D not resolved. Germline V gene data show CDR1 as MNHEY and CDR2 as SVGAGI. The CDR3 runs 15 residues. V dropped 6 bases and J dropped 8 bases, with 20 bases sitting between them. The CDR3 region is CASRVGWQVSKPQHF. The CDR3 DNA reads TGTGCCAGCAGGGTCGGTTGGCAGGTCTCTAAGCCCCAGCATTTT.

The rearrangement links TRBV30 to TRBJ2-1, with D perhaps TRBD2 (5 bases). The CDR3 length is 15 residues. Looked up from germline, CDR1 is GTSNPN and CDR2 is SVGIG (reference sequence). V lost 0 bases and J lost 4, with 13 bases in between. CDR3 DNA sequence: TGTGCCTGGAGTGTCAAAGGTCCGGGGTACAATGAGCAGTTCTTC. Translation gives CAWSVKGPGYNEQFF.

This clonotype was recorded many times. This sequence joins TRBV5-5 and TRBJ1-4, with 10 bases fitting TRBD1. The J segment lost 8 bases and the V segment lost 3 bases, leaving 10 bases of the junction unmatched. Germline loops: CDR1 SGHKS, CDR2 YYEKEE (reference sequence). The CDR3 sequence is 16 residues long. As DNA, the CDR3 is TGTGCCAGCAGCTGGCCGGGGACAGGGGTAGGAGAAAAACTGTTTTTT. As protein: CASSWPGTGVGEKLFF.

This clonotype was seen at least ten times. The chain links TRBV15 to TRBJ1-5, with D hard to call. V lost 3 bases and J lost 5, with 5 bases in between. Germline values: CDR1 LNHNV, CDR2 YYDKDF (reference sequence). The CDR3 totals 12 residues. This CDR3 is CATSSPHQPQHF. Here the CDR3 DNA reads TGTGCCACCAGCAGCCCGCATCAGCCCCAGCATTTT. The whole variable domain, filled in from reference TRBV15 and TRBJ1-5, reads DAMVIQNPRYQVTQFGKPVTLSCSQTLNHNVMYWYQQKSSQAPKLLFHYYDKDFNNEADTPDNFQSRRPNTSFCFLDIRSPGLGDTAMYLCATSSPHQPQHFGDGTRLSIL.

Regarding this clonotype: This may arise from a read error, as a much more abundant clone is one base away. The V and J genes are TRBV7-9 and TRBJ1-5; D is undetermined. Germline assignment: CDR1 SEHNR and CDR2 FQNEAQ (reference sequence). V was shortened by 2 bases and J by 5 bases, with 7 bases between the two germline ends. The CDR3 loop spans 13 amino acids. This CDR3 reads CASSLFDDQPQHF. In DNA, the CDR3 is TGTGCCAGCAGCTTATTTGACGATCAGCCCCAGCATTTT.

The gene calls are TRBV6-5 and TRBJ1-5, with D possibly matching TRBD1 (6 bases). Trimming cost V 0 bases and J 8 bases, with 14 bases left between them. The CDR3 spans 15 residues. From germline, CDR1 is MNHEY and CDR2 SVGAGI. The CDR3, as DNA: TGTGCCAGCAGTTACTCGCCGACAGGTGGTGAGCCCCAGCATTTT. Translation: CASSYSPTGGEPQHF.

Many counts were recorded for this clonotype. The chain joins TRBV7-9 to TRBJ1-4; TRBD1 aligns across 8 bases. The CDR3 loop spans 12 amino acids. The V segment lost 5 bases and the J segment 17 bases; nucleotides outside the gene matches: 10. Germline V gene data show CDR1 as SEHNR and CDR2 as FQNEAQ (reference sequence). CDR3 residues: CASSLAAGQGFF. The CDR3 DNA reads TGTGCCAGCAGCCTGGCTGCTGGACAGGGATTTTTT.

The CDR3 DNA sequence: TGTGCCAGCAGCGTAGGGGTAGGGAGTCAGCCCCAGCATTTT. This sequence encodes CASSVGVGSQPQHF. V usage is TRBV9 and J usage is TRBJ1-5; D is undetermined. This CDR3 has 14 residues. CDR1 and CDR2 from the germline V gene are SGDLS and YYNGEE. The germline V and J ends were trimmed by 0 bases and 6 bases, with 10 bases remaining between them.

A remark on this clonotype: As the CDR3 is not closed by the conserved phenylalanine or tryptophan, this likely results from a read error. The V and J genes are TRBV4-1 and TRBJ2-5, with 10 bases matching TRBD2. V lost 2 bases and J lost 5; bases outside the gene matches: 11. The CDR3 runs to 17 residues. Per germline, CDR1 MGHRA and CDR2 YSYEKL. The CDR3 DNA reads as TGCGCCAGCAGCCAAACGGTGATAGCGGGAGGAAAGGAGACCCAGTACCTC. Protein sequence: CASSQTVIAGGKETQYL.

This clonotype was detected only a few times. CDR3 sequence (DNA): TGTGCCAGCAGCCCGACTAGCGGGATTCAGCAGTACTTC. Its protein product is CASSPTSGIQQYF. The chain carries TRBV7-2 and TRBJ2-7, with 11 bases aligning to TRBD2. This CDR3 comprises 13 residues. V lost 5 bases, J lost 8 bases, and 5 bases stayed unmatched. CDR1 and CDR2 (germline): SGHTA, FQGNSA.

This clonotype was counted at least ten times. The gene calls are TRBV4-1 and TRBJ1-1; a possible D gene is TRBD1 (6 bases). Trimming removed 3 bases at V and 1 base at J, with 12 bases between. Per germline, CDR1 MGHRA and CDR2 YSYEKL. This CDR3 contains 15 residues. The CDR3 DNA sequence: TGCGCCAGCAGCCATACCAGGGGTTGGAACACTGAAGCTTTCTTT. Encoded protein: CASSHTRGWNTEAFF.